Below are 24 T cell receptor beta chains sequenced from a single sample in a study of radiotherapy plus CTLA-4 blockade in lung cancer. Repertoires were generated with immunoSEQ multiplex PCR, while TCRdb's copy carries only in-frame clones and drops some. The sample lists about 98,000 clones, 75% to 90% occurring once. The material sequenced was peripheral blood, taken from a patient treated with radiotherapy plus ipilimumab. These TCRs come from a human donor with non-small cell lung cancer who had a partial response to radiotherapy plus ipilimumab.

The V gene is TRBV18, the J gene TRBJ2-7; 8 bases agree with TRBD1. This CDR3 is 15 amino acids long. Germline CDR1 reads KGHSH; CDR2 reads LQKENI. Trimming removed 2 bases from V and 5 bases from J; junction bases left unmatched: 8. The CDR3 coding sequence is TGTGCCAGCTCACCATTCGGGACAGGTAGAGACGAGCAGTACTTC. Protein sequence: CASSPFGTGRDEQYF. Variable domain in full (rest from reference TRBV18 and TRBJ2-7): NAGVMQNPRHLVRRRGQEARLRCSPMKGHSHVYWYRQLPEEGLKFMVYLQKENIIDESGMPKERFSAEFPKEGPSILRIQQVVRGDSAAYFCASSPFGTGRDEQYFGPGTRLTVT.

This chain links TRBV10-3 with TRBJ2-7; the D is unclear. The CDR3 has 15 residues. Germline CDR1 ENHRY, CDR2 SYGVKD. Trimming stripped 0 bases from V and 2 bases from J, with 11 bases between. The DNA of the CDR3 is TGTGCCATCAGTGAGTCAATCAGCGTAACCTACGAGCAGTACTTC. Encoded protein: CAISESISVTYEQYF.

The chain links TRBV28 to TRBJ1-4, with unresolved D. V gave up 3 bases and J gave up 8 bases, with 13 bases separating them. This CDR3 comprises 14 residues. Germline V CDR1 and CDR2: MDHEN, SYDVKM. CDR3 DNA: TGTGCCAGCAGTTTTCTACCCGGGGAGGAAAAACTGTTTTTT. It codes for CASSFLPGEEKLFF.

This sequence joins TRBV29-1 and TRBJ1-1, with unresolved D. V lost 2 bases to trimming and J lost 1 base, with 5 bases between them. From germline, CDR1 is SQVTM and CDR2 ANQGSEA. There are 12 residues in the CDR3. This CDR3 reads CSVERWNTEAFF. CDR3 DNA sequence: TGCAGCGTTGAACGTTGGAACACTGAAGCTTTCTTT.

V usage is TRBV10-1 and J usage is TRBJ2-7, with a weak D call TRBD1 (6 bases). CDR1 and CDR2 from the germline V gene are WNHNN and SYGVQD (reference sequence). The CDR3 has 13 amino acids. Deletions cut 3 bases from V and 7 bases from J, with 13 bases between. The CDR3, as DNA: TGCGCCAGCAGTGACAGGGGTACAGGAGAGCAGTACTTC. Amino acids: CASSDRGTGEQYF.

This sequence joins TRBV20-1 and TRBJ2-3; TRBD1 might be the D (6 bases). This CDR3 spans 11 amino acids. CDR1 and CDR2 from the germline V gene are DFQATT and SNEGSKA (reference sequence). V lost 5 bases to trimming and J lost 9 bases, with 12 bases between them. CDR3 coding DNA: TGCAGTGCTCTGGTGACAGGCACGCAGTATTTT. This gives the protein CSALVTGTQYF.

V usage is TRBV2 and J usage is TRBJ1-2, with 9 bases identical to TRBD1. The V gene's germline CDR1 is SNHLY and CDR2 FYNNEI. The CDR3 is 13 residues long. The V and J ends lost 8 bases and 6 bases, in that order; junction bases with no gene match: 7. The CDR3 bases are TGTGCCAGCGCCGGGACAGGGATTAATGGCTACACCTTC. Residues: CASAGTGINGYTF.

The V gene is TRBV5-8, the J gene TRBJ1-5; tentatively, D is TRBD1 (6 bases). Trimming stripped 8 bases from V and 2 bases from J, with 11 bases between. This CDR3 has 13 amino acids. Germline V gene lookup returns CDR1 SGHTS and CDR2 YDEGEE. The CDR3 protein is CASQGSRNQPQHF. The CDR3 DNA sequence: TGTGCCAGTCAGGGGTCACGCAATCAGCCCCAGCATTTT.

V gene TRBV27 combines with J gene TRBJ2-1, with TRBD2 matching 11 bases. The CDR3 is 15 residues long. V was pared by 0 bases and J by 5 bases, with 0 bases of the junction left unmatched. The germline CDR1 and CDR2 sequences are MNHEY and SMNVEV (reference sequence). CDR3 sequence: CASSLSLAGDNEQFF. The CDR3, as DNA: TGTGCCAGCAGTTTATCACTAGCGGGGGACAATGAGCAGTTCTTC.

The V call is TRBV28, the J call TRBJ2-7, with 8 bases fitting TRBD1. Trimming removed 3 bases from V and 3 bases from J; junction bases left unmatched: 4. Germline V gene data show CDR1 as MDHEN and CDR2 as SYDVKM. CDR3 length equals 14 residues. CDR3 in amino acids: CASSFQGAYYEQYF. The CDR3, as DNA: TGTGCCAGCAGTTTTCAGGGGGCCTACTACGAGCAGTACTTC.

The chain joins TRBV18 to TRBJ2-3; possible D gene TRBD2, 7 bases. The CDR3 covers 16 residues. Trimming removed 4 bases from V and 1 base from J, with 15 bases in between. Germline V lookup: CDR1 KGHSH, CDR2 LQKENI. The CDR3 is CASSQLDSGGTDTQYF. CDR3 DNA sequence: TGTGCCAGCTCACAGCTGGACAGCGGGGGCACAGATACGCAGTATTTT.

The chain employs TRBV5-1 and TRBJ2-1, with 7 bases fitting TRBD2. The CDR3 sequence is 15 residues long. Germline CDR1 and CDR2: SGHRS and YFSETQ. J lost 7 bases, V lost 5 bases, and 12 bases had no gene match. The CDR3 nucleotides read TGCGCCAGCAGTACCGGGACTACACTTCTGAATGAGCAGTTCTTC. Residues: CASSTGTTLLNEQFF.

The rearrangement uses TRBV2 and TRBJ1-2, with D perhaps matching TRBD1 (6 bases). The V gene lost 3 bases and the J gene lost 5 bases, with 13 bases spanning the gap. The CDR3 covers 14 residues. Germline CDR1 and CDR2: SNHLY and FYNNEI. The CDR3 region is CASSENREGYGYTF. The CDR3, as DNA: TGTGCCAGCAGTGAGAACAGGGAAGGATATGGCTACACCTTC.

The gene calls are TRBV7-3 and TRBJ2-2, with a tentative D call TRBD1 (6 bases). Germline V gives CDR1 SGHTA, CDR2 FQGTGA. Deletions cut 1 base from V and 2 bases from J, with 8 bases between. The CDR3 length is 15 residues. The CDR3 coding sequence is TGTGCCAGCAGCTTAAAACAGGGAAACACCGGGGAGCTGTTTTTT. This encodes CASSLKQGNTGELFF.

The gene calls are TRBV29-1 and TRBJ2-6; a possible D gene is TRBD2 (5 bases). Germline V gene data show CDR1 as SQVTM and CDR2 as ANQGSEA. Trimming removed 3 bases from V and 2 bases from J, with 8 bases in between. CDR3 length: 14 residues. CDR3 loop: CSVDMGAGANVLTF. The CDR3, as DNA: TGCAGCGTTGATATGGGAGCTGGGGCCAACGTCCTGACTTTC. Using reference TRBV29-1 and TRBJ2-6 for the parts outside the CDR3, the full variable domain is SAVISQKPSRDICQRGTSLTIQCQVDSQVTMMFWYRQQPGQSLTLIATANQGSEATYESGFVIDKFPISRPNLTFSTLTVSNMSPEDSSIYLCSVDMGAGANVLTFGAGSRLTVL.

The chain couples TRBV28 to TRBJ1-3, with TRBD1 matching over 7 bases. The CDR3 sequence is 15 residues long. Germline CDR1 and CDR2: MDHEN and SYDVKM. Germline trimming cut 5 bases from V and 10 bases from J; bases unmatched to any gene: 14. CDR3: CASSHGDRMAATIYF. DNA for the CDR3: TGTGCCAGCAGTCACGGGGACAGAATGGCTGCGACCATATATTTT.

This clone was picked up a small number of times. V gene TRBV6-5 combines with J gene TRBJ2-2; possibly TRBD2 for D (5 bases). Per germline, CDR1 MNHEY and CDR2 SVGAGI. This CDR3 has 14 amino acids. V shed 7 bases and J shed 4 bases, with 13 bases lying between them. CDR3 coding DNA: TGTGCCAGCAAGACGGGGATGGGCACCGGGGAGCTGTTTTTT. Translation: CASKTGMGTGELFF.

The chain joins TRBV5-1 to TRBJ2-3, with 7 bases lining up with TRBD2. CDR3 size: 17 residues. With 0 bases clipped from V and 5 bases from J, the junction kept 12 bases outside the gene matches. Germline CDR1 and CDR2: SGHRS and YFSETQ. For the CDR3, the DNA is TGCGCCAGCAGCTTGGCCGCCGGGGGAGGGCCGGTAGATACGCAGTATTTT. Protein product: CASSLAAGGGPVDTQYF.

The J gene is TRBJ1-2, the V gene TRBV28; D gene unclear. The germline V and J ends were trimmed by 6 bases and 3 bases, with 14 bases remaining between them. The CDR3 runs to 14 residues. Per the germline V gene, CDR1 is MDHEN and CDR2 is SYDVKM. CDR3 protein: CASRLLIGDYGYTF. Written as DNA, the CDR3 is TGTGCCAGCAGACTACTGATAGGTGACTATGGCTACACCTTC.

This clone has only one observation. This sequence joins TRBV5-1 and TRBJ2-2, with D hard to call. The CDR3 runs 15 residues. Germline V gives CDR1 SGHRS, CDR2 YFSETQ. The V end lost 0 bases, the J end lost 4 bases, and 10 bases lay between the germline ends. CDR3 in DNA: TGCGCCAGCAGCTTGGCCGGTCCTCCCACCGGGGAGCTGTTTTTT. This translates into CASSLAGPPTGELFF.

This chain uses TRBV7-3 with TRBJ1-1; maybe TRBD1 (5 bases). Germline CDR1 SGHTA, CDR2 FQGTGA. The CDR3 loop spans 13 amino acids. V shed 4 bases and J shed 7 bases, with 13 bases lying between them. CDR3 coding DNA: TGTGCCAGCAGCTCAAGGGGCGGCCTTGAAGCTTTCTTT. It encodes CASSSRGGLEAFF.

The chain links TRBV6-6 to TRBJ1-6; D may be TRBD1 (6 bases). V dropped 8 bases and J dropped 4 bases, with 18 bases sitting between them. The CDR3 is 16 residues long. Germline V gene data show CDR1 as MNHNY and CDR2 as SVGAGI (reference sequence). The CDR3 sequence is CASAAGARTYNSPLHF. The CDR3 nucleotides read TGTGCCAGCGCCGCGGGGGCCCGCACTTATAATTCACCCCTCCACTTT.

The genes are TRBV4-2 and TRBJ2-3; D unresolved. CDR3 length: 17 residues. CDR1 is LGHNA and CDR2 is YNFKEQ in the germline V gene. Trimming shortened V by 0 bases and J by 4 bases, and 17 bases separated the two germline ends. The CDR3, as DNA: TGTGCCAGCAGCCAAGAGGGTAGCTCCAACGTGGCAGATACGCAGTATTTT. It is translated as CASSQEGSSNVADTQYF.

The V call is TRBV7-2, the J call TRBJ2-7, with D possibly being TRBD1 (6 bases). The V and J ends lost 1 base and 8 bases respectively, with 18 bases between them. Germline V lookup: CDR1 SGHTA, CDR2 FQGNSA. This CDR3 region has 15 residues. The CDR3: CASSLVGATYDQQYF. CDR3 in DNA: TGTGCCAGCAGCTTAGTGGGGGCAACCTACGACCAGCAGTACTTC.